This note documents a single T cell receptor beta chain sequence. Measured with immunoSEQ multiplex PCR; TCRdb has only the in-frame clones, and not every one. The sample lists about 70,000 clones, about 94% occurring once. The sample comes from a study of technical replicates of blood from a handful of donors. The CDR3 totals 12 residues. After removal of 5 bases from V and 9 bases from J, the junction contained 10 bases not matched to a gene. From germline, CDR1 is SQVTM and CDR2 ANQGSEA. The chain joins TRBV29-1 to TRBJ2-7; 7 nucleotides agree with TRBD1. The specimen sequenced was T cells isolated from PBMCs. This sequence originates from a human donor in good health. Written as DNA, the CDR3 is TGCAGCGTTAACGCCAACAGGGGAAGGCAGTACTTC. This sequence encodes CSVNANRGRQYF.